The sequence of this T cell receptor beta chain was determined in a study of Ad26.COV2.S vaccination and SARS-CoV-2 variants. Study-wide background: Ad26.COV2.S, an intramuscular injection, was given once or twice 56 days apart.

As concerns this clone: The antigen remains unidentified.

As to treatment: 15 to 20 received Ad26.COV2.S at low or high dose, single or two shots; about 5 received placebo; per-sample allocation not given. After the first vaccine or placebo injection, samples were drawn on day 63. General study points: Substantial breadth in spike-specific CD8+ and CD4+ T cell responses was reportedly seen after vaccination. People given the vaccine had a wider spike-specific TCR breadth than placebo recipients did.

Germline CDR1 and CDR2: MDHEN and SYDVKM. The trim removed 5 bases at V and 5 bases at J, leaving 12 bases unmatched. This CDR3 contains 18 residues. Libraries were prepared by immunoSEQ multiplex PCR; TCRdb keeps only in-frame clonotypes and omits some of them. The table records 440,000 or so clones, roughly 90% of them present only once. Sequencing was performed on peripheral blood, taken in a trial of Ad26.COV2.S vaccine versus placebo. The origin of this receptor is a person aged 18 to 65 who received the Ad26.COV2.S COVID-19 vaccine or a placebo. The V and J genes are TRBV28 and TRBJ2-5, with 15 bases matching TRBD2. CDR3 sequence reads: CASSGSPRTSGGVETQYF. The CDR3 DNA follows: TGTGCCAGCAGTGGATCGCCCAGGACTAGCGGGGGGGTGGAGACCCAGTACTTC.